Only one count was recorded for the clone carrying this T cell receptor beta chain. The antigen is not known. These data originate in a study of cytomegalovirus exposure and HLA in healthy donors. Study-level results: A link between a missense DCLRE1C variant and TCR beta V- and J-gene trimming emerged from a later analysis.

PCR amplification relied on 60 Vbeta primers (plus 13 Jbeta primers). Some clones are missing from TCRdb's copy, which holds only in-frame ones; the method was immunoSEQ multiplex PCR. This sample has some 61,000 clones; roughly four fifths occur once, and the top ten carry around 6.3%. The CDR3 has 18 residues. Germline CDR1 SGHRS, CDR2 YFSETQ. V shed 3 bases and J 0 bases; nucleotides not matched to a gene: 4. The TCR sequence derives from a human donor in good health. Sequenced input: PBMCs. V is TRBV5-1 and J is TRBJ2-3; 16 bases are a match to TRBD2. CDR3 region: CASSSGLAGGWSTDTQYF. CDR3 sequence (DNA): TGCGCCAGCAGCTCGGGACTAGCGGGGGGGTGGAGCACAGATACGCAGTATTTT.